This T cell receptor (beta chain) emerged from a study of cytomegalovirus exposure and HLA in healthy donors. This clone was picked up a small number of times. The antigen is unknown. Study-level results: Later on, an analysis showed TCR association rates differing by HLA locus, with DRB1 the most and HLA-C the fewest. With later analysis, a missense DCLRE1C variant became linked to TCR beta V- and J-gene trimming.

Trimming left V 4 bases short and J 0 bases short, with 7 bases between. CDR3 length equals 13 residues. Germline V lookup: CDR1 SNHLY, CDR2 FYNNEI. The PCR had 60 Vbeta and 13 Jbeta primers. The method was immunoSEQ multiplex PCR; TCRdb's version includes in-frame clones alone and lacks a portion of them. The sample records roughly 110,000 clones, around four fifths being singletons. The chain employs TRBV2 and TRBJ2-7, with D perhaps TRBD2 (5 bases). This sequence originates from a man younger than 40 in good health and CMV-seronegative. The material sequenced was PBMCs. The CDR3 nucleotides are TGTGCCAGCAGTGGGACTGACTCCTACGAGCAGTACTTC. Its translation: CASSGTDSYEQYF.